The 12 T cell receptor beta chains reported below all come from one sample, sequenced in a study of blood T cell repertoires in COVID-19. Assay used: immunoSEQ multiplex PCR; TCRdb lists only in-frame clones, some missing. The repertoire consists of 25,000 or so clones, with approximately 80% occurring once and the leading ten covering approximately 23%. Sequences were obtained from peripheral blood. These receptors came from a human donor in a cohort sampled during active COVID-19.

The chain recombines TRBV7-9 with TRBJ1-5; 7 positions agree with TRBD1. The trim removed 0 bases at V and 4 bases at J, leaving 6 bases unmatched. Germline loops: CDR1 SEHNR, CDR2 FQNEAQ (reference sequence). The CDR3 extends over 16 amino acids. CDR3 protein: CASSLALTGVNQPQHF. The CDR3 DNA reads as TGTGCCAGCAGCTTAGCGCTAACAGGGGTTAATCAGCCCCAGCATTTT.

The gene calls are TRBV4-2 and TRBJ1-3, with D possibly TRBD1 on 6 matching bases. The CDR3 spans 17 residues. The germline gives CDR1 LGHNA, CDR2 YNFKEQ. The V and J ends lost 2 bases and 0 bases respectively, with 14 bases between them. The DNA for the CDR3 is TGTGCCAGCAGCCAACCCGGGACATGGAGCTCTGGAAACACCATATATTTT. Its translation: CASSQPGTWSSGNTIYF.

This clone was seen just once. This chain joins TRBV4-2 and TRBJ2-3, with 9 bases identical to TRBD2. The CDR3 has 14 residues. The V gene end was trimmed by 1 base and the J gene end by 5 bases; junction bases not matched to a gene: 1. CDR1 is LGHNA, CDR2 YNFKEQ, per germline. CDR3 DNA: TGTGCCAGCAGCCAAGGGACTAGCGAAGATACGCAGTATTTT. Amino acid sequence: CASSQGTSEDTQYF.

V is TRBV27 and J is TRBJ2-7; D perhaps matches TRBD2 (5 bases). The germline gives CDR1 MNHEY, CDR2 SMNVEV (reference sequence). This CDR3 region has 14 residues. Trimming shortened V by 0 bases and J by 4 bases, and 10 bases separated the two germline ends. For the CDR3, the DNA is TGTGCCAGCAGTTTATCTCCCGGCGGGTACGAGCAGTACTTC. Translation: CASSLSPGGYEQYF.

CDR3 nucleotide sequence: TGTGCCAGCTCCTACACCGGGGAGCTGTTTTTT. This translates into CASSYTGELFF. The chain uses TRBV28 and TRBJ2-2, with unresolved D. Between the trimmed V and J ends, which lost 8 bases and 3 bases, there was a span of 4 bases. The CDR3 spans 11 residues. The V gene's germline CDR1 is MDHEN and CDR2 SYDVKM.

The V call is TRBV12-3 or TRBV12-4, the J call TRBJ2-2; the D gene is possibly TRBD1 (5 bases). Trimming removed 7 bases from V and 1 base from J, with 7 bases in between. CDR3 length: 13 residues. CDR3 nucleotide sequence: TGTGCCAGCAAGGGGCAGAACACCGGGGAGCTGTTTTTT. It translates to CASKGQNTGELFF.

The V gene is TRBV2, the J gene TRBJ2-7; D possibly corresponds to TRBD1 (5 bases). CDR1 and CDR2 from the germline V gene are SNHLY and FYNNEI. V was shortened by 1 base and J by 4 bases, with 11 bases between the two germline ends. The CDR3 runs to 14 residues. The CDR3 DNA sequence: TGTGCCAGCAGTGAAGGGCCAGGGTCTTACGAGCAGTACTTC. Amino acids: CASSEGPGSYEQYF.

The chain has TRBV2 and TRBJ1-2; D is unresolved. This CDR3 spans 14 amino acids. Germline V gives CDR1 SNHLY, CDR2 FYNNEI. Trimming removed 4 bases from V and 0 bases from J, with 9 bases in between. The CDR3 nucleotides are TGTGCCAGCAGTGCGTCTGGGCCTAACTATGGCTACACCTTC. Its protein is CASSASGPNYGYTF.

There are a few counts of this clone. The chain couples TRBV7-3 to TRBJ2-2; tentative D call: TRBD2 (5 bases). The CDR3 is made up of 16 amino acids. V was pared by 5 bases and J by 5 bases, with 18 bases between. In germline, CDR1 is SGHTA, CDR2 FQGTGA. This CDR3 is CASSRGGSEKTGELFF. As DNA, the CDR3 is TGTGCCAGCAGCCGGGGTGGGAGTGAAAAAACCGGGGAGCTGTTTTTT.

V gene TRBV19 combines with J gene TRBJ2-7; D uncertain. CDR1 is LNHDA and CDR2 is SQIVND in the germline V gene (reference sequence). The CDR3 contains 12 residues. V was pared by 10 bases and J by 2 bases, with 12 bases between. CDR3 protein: CATSRSPYEQYF. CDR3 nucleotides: TGTGCCACTTCTAGGTCGCCCTACGAGCAGTACTTC.

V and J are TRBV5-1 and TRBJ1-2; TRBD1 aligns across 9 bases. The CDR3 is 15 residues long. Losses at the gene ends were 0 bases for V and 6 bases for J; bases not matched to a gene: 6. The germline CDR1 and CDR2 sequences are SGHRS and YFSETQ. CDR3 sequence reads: CASSLEGQGSHGYTF. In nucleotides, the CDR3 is TGCGCCAGCAGCTTGGAGGGACAGGGTAGTCATGGCTACACCTTC.

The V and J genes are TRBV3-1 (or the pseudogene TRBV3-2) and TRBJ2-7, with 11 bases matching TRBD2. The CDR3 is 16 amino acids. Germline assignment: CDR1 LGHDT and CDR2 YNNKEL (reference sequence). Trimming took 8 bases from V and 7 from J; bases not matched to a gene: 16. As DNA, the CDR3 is TGTGCCAGCGCCCGCTCCCAACTAGCGGGAGTGGAAGAGCAGTACTTC. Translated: CASARSQLAGVEEQYF.